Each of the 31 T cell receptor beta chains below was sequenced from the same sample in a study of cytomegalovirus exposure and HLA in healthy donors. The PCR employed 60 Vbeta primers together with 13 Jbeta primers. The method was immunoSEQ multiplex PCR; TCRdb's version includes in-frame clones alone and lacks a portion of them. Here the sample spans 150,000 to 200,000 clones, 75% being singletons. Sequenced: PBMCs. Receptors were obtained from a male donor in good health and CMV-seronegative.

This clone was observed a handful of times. CDR3 loop: CASSRPGLGEKLFF. The CDR3 region has the DNA TGTGCCAGCAGCCGACCTGGTTTGGGCGAAAAACTGTTTTTT. The genes are TRBV6-5 and TRBJ1-4; D uncertain. Trimming took off 6 bases at V and 8 bases at J, with 16 bases between the two ends. The CDR3 is 14 residues long. Germline CDR1 and CDR2: MNHEY and SVGAGI.

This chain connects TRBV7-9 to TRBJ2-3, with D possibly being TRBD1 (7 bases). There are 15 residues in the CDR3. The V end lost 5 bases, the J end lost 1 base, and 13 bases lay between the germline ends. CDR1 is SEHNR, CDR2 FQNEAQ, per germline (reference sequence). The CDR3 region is CASSAQGGGTDTQYF. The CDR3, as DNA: TGTGCCAGCAGCGCCCAGGGGGGCGGCACAGATACGCAGTATTTT.

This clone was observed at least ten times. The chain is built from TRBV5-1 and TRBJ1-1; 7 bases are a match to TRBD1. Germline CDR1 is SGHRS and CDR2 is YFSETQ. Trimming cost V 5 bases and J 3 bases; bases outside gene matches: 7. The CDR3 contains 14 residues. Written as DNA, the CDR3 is TGCGCCAGCAGGCCTGGGACAGTTGACACTGAAGCTTTCTTT. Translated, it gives CASRPGTVDTEAFF.

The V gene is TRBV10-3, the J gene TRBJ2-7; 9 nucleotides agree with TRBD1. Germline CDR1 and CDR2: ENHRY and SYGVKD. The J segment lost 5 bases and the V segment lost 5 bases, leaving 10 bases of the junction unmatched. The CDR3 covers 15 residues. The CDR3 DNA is TGTGCCATCAGTCGACAGGGGGTCGGGGCCGACGAGCAGTACTTC. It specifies CAISRQGVGADEQYF.

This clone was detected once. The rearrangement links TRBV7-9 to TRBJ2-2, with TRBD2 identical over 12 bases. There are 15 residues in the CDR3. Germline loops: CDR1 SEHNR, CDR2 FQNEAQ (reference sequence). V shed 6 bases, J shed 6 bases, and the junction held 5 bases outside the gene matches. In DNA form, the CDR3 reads TGTGCCAGCAGTTGGACTAGCGGGACGGCCGGGGAGCTGTTTTTT. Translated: CASSWTSGTAGELFF.

The CDR3 loop is CASSFRQGVGYTF. The CDR3 DNA follows: TGCGCCAGCAGCTTCCGACAGGGGGTGGGCTACACCTTC. The gene calls are TRBV5-1 and TRBJ1-2; TRBD1 matches 9 bases. The CDR3 is 13 residues long. Trimming took 2 bases from V and 8 from J; bases not matched to a gene: 4. Per the germline V gene, CDR1 is SGHRS and CDR2 is YFSETQ.

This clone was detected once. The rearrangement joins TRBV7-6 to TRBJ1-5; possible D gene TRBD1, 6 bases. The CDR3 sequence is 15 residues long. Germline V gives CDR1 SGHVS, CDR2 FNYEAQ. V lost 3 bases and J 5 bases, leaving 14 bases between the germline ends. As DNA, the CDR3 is TGTGCCAGCAGCTTCTCTTCGGGACAAGATCAGCCCCAGCATTTT. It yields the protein CASSFSSGQDQPQHF.

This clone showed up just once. The CDR3 sequence: CASSLAGQGYSYSGNTIYF. The CDR3 DNA is TGCGCCAGCAGCTTGGCTGGACAGGGCTACTCTTACTCTGGAAACACCATATATTTT. The genes are TRBV5-1 and TRBJ1-3, with 8 nucleotides matching TRBD1. The CDR3 is 19 residues long. With V trimmed by 0 bases and J by 0 bases, 11 bases remained unmatched. Per germline, CDR1 SGHRS and CDR2 YFSETQ.

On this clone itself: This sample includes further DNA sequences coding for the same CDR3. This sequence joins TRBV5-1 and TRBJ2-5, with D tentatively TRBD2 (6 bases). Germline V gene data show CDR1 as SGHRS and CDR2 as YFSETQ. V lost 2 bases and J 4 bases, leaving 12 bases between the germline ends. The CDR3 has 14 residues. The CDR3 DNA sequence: TGCGCCAGCAGCTTCGGAGGGCCCGGAGAGACCCAGTACTTC. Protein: CASSFGGPGETQYF.

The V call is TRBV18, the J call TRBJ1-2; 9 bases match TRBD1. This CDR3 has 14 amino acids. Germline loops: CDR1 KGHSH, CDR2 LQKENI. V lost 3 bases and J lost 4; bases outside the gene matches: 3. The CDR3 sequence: CASSPGQGFYGYTF. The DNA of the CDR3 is TGTGCCAGCTCACCGGGACAGGGCTTCTATGGCTACACCTTC.

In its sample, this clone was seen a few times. DNA of the CDR3: TGTGCCAGCAGCTTGGACAACTGGTCACCCCTCCACTTT. It codes for CASSLDNWSPLHF. The rearrangement uses TRBV7-3 and TRBJ1-6; possibly TRBD1 for D (5 bases). V was clipped by 3 bases and J by 10 bases, with 10 bases between them. CDR1 and CDR2 from the germline V gene are SGHTA and FQGTGA. This CDR3 has 13 residues.

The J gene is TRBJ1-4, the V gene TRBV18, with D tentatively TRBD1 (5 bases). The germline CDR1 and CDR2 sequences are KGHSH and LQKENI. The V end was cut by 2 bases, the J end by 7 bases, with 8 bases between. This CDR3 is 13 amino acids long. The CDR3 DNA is TGTGCCAGCTCACCAACAGGCGGTGAAAAACTGTTTTTT. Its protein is CASSPTGGEKLFF.

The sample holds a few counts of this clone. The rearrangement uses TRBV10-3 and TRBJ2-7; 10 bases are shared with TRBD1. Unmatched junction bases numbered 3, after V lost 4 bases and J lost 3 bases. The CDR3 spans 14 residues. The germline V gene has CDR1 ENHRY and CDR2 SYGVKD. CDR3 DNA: TGTGCCATCAGTGGAGGGACAGGGGACTACGAGCAGTACTTC. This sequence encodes CAISGGTGDYEQYF.

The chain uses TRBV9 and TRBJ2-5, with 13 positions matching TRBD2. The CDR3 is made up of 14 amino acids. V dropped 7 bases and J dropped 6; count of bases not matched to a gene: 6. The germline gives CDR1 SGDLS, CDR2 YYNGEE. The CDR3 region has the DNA TGTGCCAGCCCACTAGCGGGAGGGCCGAAGACCCAGTACTTC. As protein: CASPLAGGPKTQYF.

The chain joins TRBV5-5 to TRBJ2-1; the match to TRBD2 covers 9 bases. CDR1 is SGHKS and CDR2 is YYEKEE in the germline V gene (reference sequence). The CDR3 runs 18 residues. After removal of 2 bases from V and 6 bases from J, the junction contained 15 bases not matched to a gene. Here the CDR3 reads CASSLRGRAAWRPNEQFF. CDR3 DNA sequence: TGTGCCAGCAGCTTACGCGGGAGGGCCGCGTGGAGGCCCAATGAGCAGTTCTTC.

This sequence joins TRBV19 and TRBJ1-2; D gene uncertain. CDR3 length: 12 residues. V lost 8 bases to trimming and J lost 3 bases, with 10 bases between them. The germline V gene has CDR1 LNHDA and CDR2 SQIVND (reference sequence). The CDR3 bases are TGTGCCAGTGGAGACGAGGACTATGGCTACACCTTC. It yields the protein CASGDEDYGYTF.

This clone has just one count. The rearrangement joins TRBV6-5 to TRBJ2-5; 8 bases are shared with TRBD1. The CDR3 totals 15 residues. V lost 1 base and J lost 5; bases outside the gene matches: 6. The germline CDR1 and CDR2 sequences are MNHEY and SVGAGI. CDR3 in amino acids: CASSYWAGGSETQYF. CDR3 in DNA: TGTGCCAGCAGTTACTGGGCAGGGGGCTCGGAGACCCAGTACTTC.

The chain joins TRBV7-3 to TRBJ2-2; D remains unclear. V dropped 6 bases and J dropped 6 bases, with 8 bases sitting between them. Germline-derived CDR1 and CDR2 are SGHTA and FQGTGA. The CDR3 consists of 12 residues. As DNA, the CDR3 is TGTGCCAGCAGGCGTGAGGCCGGGGAGCTGTTTTTT. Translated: CASRREAGELFF.

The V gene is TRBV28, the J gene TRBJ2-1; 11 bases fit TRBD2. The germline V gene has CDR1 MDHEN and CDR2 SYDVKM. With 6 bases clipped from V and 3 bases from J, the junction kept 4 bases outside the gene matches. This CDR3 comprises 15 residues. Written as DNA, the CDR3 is TGTGCCAGCAGCTCCACTAGCGGGGGCTACAATGAGCAGTTCTTC. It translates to CASSSTSGGYNEQFF.

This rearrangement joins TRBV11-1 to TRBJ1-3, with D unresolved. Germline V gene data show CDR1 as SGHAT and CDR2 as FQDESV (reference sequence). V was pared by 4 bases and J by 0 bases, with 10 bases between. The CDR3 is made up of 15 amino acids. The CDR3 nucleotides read TGTGCCAGCAGCTACAGCGGTTTCTCTGGAAACACCATATATTTT. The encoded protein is CASSYSGFSGNTIYF.

Here the CDR3 DNA reads TGCGCCAGCAGAAACTGGGCAACAGGGGACACCGGGGAGCTGTTTTTT. Its protein is CASRNWATGDTGELFF. The J gene is TRBJ2-2, the V gene TRBV5-1, with 7 bases lining up with TRBD1. With 5 bases clipped from V and 3 bases from J, the junction kept 10 bases outside the gene matches. The CDR3 contains 16 residues. Germline-derived CDR1 and CDR2 are SGHRS and YFSETQ.

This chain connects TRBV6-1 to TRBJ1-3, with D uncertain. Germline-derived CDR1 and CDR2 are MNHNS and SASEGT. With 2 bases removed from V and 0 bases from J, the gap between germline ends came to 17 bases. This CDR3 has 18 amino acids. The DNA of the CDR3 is TGTGCCAGCAGTGAACGGAGAGGAGGATTCAGCTCTGGAAACACCATATATTTT. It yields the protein CASSERRGGFSSGNTIYF.

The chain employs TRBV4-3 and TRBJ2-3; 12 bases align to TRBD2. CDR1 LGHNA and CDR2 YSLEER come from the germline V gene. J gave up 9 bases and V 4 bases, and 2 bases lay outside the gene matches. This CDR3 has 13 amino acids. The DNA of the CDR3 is TGCGCCAGCAGCCCTAGCGGGAGGGAAACGCAGTATTTT. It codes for CASSPSGRETQYF.

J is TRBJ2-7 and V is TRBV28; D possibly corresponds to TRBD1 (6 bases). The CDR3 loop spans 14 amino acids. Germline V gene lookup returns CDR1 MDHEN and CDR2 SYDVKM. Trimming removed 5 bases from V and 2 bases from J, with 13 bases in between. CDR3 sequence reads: CASSQRRQAYEQYF. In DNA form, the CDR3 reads TGTGCCAGCAGTCAAAGGAGACAGGCCTACGAGCAGTACTTC.

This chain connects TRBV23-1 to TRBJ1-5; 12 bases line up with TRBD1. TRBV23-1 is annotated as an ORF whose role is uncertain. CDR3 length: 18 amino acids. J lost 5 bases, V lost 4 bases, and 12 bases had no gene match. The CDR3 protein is CASSPSWDRGQGDQPQHF. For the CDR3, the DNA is TGCGCCAGCAGTCCCTCATGGGACAGGGGGCAAGGCGATCAGCCCCAGCATTTT.

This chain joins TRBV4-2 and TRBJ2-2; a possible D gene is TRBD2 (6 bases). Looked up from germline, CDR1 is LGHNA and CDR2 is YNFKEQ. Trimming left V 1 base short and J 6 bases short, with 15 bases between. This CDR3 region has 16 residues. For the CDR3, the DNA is TGTGCCAGCAGCCAAGCGGGAGAAGGTCACGCCGGGGAGCTGTTTTTT. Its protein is CASSQAGEGHAGELFF.

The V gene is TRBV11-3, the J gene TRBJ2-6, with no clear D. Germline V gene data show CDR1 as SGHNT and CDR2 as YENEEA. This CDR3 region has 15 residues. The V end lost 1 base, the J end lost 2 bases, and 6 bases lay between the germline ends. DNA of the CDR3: TGTGCCAGCAGCTTAGGAACAACTGGGGCCAACGTCCTGACTTTC. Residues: CASSLGTTGANVLTF.

The CDR3 loop is CASSEFRSEGAFF. In DNA form, the CDR3 reads TGTGCCAGCAGTGAGTTTAGGTCGGAGGGGGCTTTCTTT. The chain employs TRBV2 and TRBJ1-1; tentative D call: TRBD1 (5 bases). V lost 3 bases to trimming and J lost 11 bases, with 16 bases between them. Germline CDR1 SNHLY, CDR2 FYNNEI. The CDR3 has 13 amino acids.

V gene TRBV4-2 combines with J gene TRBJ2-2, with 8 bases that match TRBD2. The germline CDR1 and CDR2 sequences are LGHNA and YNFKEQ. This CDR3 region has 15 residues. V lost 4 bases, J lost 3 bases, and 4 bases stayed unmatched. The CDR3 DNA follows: TGTGCCAGCAGCCGGACGGGGGGGGACACCGGGGAGCTGTTTTTT. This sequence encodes CASSRTGGDTGELFF.

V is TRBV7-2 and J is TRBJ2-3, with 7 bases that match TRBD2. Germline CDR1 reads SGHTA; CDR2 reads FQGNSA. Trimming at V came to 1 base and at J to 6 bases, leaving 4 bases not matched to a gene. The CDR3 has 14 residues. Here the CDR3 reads CASSLGGSGDTQYF. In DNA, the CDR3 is TGTGCCAGCAGCTTAGGCGGGAGCGGCGATACGCAGTATTTT.

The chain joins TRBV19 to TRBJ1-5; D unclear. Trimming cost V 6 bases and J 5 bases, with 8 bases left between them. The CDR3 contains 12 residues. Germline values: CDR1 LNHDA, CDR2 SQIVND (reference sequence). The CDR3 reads CASSLVDQPQHF. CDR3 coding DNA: TGTGCCAGTAGCCTAGTAGATCAGCCCCAGCATTTT.